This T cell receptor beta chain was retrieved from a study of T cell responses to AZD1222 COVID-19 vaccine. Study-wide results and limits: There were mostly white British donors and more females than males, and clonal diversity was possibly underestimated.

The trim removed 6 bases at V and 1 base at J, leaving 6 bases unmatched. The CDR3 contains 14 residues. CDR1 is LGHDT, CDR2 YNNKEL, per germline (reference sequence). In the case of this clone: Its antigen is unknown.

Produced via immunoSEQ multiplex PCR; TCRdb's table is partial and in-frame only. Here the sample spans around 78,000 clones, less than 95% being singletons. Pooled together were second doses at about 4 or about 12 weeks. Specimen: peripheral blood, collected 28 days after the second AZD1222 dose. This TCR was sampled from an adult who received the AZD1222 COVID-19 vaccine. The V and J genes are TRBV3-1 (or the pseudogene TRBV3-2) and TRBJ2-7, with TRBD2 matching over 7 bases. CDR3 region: CASSRGLGSYEQYF. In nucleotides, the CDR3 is TGTGCCAGCAGTCGTGGACTAGGTTCCTACGAGCAGTACTTC.